This TCR beta chain was recovered during a study of cytomegalovirus exposure and HLA in healthy donors. About this clone itself: Antigen unknown.

The CDR3 loop spans 12 amino acids. V was trimmed by 11 bases and J by 8 bases, leaving 16 bases between them. Germline CDR1 is SEHNR and CDR2 is FQNEAQ (reference sequence). The study ran its PCR with 60 Vbeta and 13 Jbeta primers. Assay: immunoSEQ multiplex PCR; the TCRdb copy retains only in-frame clones and omits some. Recorded here are 150,000 to 200,000 clones; the top ten clones represent 2% to 2.5%. General study findings and limits: Rare sequences made up most TCRs, while some public TCRs were found in many donors. After further analysis at a later stage, 15,000 to 20,000 TCR beta sequences were associated with HLA alleles at 0.05 false discovery rate. An analysis done earlier found most TCR beta V segments productive about 87% or about 30% of the time.

Sequencing was carried out using PBMCs. The V call is TRBV7-9, the J call TRBJ2-1, with unresolved D. This clonotype was obtained from a man aged 30 to 39 in good health and CMV-seronegative. In DNA form, the CDR3 reads TGTGCCCACTCCTTCGCCGCGTATGAGCAGTTCTTC. This sequence encodes CAHSFAAYEQFF.